This TCR beta chain was found in a study of blood T cells in healthy people across ages. This clonotype was detected a few times. Its antigen is unidentified. Donors ranged from about 6 to 90 years old and were healthy Caucasians in Russia. Each sample gave at least 6.5 million isolated PBMCs. A second PCR, run for about 6 to 12 cycles, used a sample-barcoded 5' primer plus a J-beta primer mix. Each CDR3 protein is one row after TCRdb ran MiXCR on the 5' RACE reads. The sample holds about 1,800,000 distinct CDR3 sequences, roughly 30% seen once. The study, taken as a whole, reports: Naive CD4+ cells and diversity were both higher in long-lived donors than in aged donors.

The TCR was taken from a woman aged 25 to 39 in good health. The sample taken for sequencing was blood.

CDR3 DNA: TGTGCCAGCAGCTTAGTCCCTAGCGCGAACTCCTACGAGCAGTACTTC. As protein: CASSLVPSANSYEQYF. The chain is built from TRBV7-8 and TRBJ2-7, with D perhaps matching TRBD2 (6 bases). The CDR3 totals 16 residues. The V end was cut by 1 base, the J end by 0 bases, with 13 bases between. Per germline, CDR1 SGHVS and CDR2 FQNEAQ.